This record covers a single T cell receptor beta chain. Its antigen is currently unknown. Germline V gives CDR1 ENHRY, CDR2 SYGVKD. This CDR3 spans 14 amino acids. V was pared by 6 bases and J by 6 bases, with 9 bases of the junction left unmatched. The data stem from a study of beta chain features in type 1 diabetes. TCRB transcripts that were expressed got sequenced, as all of the isolated RNA had been reverse transcribed. Clones were sequenced by immunoSEQ multiplex PCR, and TCRdb holds only the in-frame ones, with some missing. The sample records under 50,000 clones, roughly 70% being singletons. Findings of the study overall: There was a moderate but significant shortening of TCRB CDR3s in all four CD4+ subsets of Type 1 diabetes patients.

This clonotype was obtained from a woman between 18 and 30 years old with type 1 diabetes. The chain carries TRBV10-3 and TRBJ2-3, with TRBD1 identical over 7 bases. Specimen: Tregs from blood. As DNA, the CDR3 is TGTGCCATCAGGGCGACAGGGTGGCCCGATACGCAGTATTTT. Its translation: CAIRATGWPDTQYF.